This TCR beta chain was sequenced during a study of OX40 agonist ivuxolimab in advanced cancers. Describing the broader study: The costimulatory receptor OX40 (CD134) was targeted by ivuxolimab, a fully human IgG2 agonistic monoclonal antibody. Intravenous ivuxolimab was administered to patients every 2 weeks at six dose levels: 0.01, 0.1, 0.3, 1.5, 3 and 10 mg/kg. Among the roughly 50 dose-escalation patients, some 19 had hepatocellular carcinoma, roughly 15 melanoma, 9 renal cell carcinoma and 9 head and neck cancer. In the dose-escalation cohort, 82.7% of patients were male, and the mean age was roughly 60 years with a range of about 20 to 80. Prior anti-PD-1, anti-PD-L1 or anti-CTLA-4 therapy was permitted, and 35% to 40% of dose-escalation patients had received checkpoint inhibitors. Partial responses were achieved by three dose-escalation patients, of whom one had hepatocellular carcinoma and two had cutaneous melanoma. Peripheral TCRbeta sequencing was intended to test whether TCR sequence diversity was altered and clonal T-cell expansion was caused by ivuxolimab. The paper describes the monotherapy dose-escalation part (N = 52 patients) of the phase I trial of ivuxolimab. Summary of the overall study and its limitations: At doses from 0.1 to 3.0 mg/kg, clonal expansion was seen in both CD4+ and CD8+ blood T cells between baseline and week 6. Which antigens the clonally expanded peripheral T cells were specific for was not determined. After ivuxolimab, more expanded clones were found on average in CD8+ T cells than in CD4+ T cells. Low levels of normalized T-cell clonal expansion were also seen in some patients who did not respond. In partial responders in the 0.1-3.0 mg/kg groups, normalized peripheral clonal expansion was found to be among the lowest, especially among CD8+ T cells.

Only one count was recorded for this clone. The target of this receptor is not known. The input lacks base qualities; no much larger clone sits a single base away. CDR1 PRHDT and CDR2 FYEKMQ are derived from the germline V gene (reference sequence). The CDR3 holds 16 amino acids from the cysteine to the phenylalanine. The read is trimmed to its CDR3 DNA, 48 bases read in frame from base 1. V lost 5 bases and J lost 2 bases, and the count of bases not matched to a germline gene is 7. Patients with a history of autoimmune disease or receiving systemic immunosuppression were excluded from the trial. Peripheral blood for TCR sequencing was drawn from every dose cohort at baseline, at cycle 4 day 1 and at cycle 7 day 1. The samples were drawn from a first-in-human, open-label, multicenter phase I dose-escalation trial of ivuxolimab. Adults with locally advanced or metastatic head and neck squamous cell, hepatocellular, melanoma or renal cell carcinoma were enrolled in the trial. CD4+ and CD8+ T cells were sorted separately from peripheral blood before TCR sequencing.

For sequencing of the TCRbeta CDR3 region, genomic DNA was extracted from the sorted cells. The immunoSEQ Assay was used to sequence the TCRbeta CDR3 regions. The table comes from immuneACCESS by way of TCRdb, which keeps in-frame sequences with V and J called. Part of the clones is missing from these tables; in studies checked, under half for an unresolved V gene and the rest for unknown reasons. This sample comprises about 50,000 clones, about 88% of them detected only once. The leading ten clones occupy around 15% of the sample. The chain joins TRBV13 to TRBJ2-3; a stretch of 10 junction bases matches TRBD1. The specimen comprised CD4+ or CD8+ T cells sorted from blood, sampled in a trial of the OX40 agonist ivuxolimab. The sequence came from an adult with an advanced solid tumor such as melanoma, head and neck, liver or kidney cancer. Read as DNA, the sequence is TGTGCCAGCAGCCCGACCGGGACAGGGGTCACAGATACGCAGTATTTT. Translated, this gives CASSPTGTGVTDTQYF.